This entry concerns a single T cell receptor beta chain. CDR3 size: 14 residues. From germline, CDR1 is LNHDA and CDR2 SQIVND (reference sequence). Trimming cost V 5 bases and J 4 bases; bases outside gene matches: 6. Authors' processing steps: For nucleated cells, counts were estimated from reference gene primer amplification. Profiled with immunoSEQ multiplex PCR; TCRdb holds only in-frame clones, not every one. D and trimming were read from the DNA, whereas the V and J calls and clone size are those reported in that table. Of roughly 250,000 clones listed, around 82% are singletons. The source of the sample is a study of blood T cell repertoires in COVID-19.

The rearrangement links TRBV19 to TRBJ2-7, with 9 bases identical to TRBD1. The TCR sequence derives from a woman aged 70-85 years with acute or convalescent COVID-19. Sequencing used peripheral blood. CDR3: CASSVRDRVYEQYF. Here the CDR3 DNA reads TGTGCCAGTAGTGTCCGGGACAGGGTTTACGAGCAGTACTTC.